This passage covers 25 T cell receptor beta chains from one sample sequenced in a study of human T cells and chemical hapten exposure. The time point here: patch test 2, 6 weeks after DPC sensitization. As to treatment: therapeutic diphenylcyclopropenone sensitization with weekly scalp DPC. Each CDR3 protein gets one entry after TCRdb re-called the RACE reads with MiXCR. The sample lists 75,000 to 100,000 distinct CDR3 sequences, about 9.3% seen once, with approximately 2% in the top ten. The sequencing here drew on whole blood, taken in connection with sensitization to the hapten diphenylcyclopropenone (DPC). The receptor set was obtained from a middle-aged woman with alopecia areata. Some clones in this sample may be carry-over from other donors' samples.

The genes are TRBV9 and TRBJ2-1, with a tentative D call TRBD2 (6 bases). V was cut by 7 bases and J by 3 bases, with 8 bases left in between. CDR1 and CDR2 from the germline V gene are SGDLS and YYNGEE. This CDR3 contains 12 residues. The CDR3 loop is CASGGGYNEQFF. CDR3 nucleotide sequence: TGTGCCAGCGGGGGAGGCTACAATGAGCAGTTCTTC.

The genes are TRBV20-1 and TRBJ1-4; D uncertain. V gave up 3 bases and J gave up 4 bases, with 6 bases separating them. The CDR3 contains 12 residues. Germline V CDR1 and CDR2: DFQATT, SNEGSKA (reference sequence). The CDR3 region is CSARHLNEKLFF. The CDR3 bases are TGCAGTGCTAGGCATCTTAATGAAAAACTGTTTTTT.

This clonotype was picked up many times. The genes are TRBV12-3 or TRBV12-4 and TRBJ2-7; 8 positions match TRBD2. V shed 0 bases and J 5 bases; nucleotides not matched to a gene: 3. The length of the CDR3 is 14 residues. DNA of the CDR3: TGTGCCAGCAGTTTAGCCGGACTAGCCGACGAGCAGTACTTC. Protein: CASSLAGLADEQYF.

The CDR3 region is CASSLPGQGASVGNEQFF. CDR3 sequence (DNA): TGTGCCAGCAGCTTGCCGGGACAGGGGGCGTCGGTAGGGAATGAGCAGTTCTTC. This chain connects TRBV5-4 to TRBJ2-1; TRBD1 agrees at 12 bases. The germline V gene has CDR1 SGHNT and CDR2 YYREEE (reference sequence). V lost 1 base and J lost 7; bases outside the gene matches: 12. The CDR3 sequence is 18 residues long.

This clonotype was detected ten times or more. V and J are TRBV6-6 and TRBJ2-7; 11 bases fit TRBD2. V dropped 5 bases and J dropped 0; count of bases not matched to a gene: 3. Germline values: CDR1 MNHNY, CDR2 SVGAGI (reference sequence). There are 15 residues in the CDR3. The CDR3 nucleotides are TGTGCCAGCAGTCCGGGACTAGCGGTCTCCTACGAGCAGTACTTC. Translated: CASSPGLAVSYEQYF.

This clonotype has a handful of counts. J is TRBJ2-1 and V is TRBV14; D may match TRBD1 or TRBD2 (5 bases each). CDR1 and CDR2 from the germline V gene are SGHDN and FVKESK. V was clipped by 2 bases and J by 11 bases, with 10 bases between them. This CDR3 has 12 amino acids. The CDR3 reads CASSQYPGQQFF. The CDR3 DNA follows: TGTGCCAGCAGCCAATATCCGGGACAGCAGTTCTTC.

This clonotype was detected ten times or more. The rearrangement links TRBV9 to TRBJ2-3; D uncertain. The CDR3 extends over 17 amino acids. Per germline, CDR1 SGDLS and CDR2 YYNGEE. The ends were cut back, 0 bases at V and 1 base at J, with 15 bases in the middle. CDR3 residues: CASSVGGGWAGTDTQYF. CDR3 in DNA: TGTGCCAGCAGCGTAGGAGGTGGGTGGGCCGGCACAGATACGCAGTATTTT.

CDR3 residues: CASSLAGGIHYNEQFF. In DNA, the CDR3 is TGTGCCAGCAGCTTAGCGGGCGGGATCCACTACAATGAGCAGTTCTTC. The chain couples TRBV7-6 to TRBJ2-1, with D maybe TRBD2 (6 bases). There are 16 residues in the CDR3. Trimming shortened V by 0 bases and J by 3 bases, and 12 bases separated the two germline ends. Per the germline V gene, CDR1 is SGHVS and CDR2 is FNYEAQ.

V usage is TRBV6-5 and J usage is TRBJ2-7; D is undetermined. CDR3 size: 16 residues. CDR1 is MNHEY, CDR2 SVGAGI, per germline. V was trimmed by 0 bases and J by 0 bases, leaving 12 bases between them. CDR3 nucleotide sequence: TGTGCCAGCAGTTACTCGATGAGGCTCCGCTCCTACGAGCAGTACTTC. Amino acid sequence: CASSYSMRLRSYEQYF.

This sequence joins TRBV7-9 and TRBJ2-5; tentatively, D is TRBD1 (6 bases). V lost 1 base to trimming and J lost 4 bases, with 19 bases between them. Germline V gives CDR1 SEHNR, CDR2 FQNEAQ (reference sequence). The CDR3 length is 17 residues. The CDR3 loop is CASSLGGLRRGGETQYF. CDR3 bases: TGTGCCAGCAGCTTAGGTGGCTTGCGGAGAGGGGGAGAGACCCAGTACTTC.

The rearrangement links TRBV4-3 to TRBJ2-5, with unresolved D. V shed 4 bases and J shed 4 bases, with 10 bases lying between them. Germline values: CDR1 LGHNA, CDR2 YSLEER. The CDR3 has 13 residues. CDR3 protein: CASSRDFAETQYF. The DNA of the CDR3 is TGCGCCAGCAGCCGTGACTTCGCAGAGACCCAGTACTTC.

Ten or more counts support this clonotype. The rearrangement joins TRBV18 to TRBJ2-5; D is perhaps TRBD1 or TRBD2 (6 bases each). Germline CDR1 reads KGHSH; CDR2 reads LQKENI. V was pared by 3 bases and J by 3 bases, with 20 bases between. This CDR3 region has 17 residues. This chain's CDR3 is CASSPRVGGGSKETQYF. In nucleotides, the CDR3 is TGTGCCAGCTCACCCCGGGTCGGGGGCGGCAGCAAAGAGACCCAGTACTTC.

This clonotype was observed at least ten times. The rearrangement links TRBV6-2 or TRBV6-3 to TRBJ2-7; D is possibly TRBD1 or TRBD2 (5 bases each). The V gene lost 2 bases and the J gene lost 2 bases, with 10 bases spanning the gap. From germline, CDR1 is MNHEY and CDR2 SVGEGT. The CDR3 has 14 amino acids. Here the CDR3 reads CASSYPQGPYEQYF. The CDR3 DNA reads as TGTGCCAGCAGTTACCCGCAGGGACCCTACGAGCAGTACTTC.

This clonotype was seen at least ten times. This sequence joins TRBV20-1 and TRBJ1-1, with a weak D call TRBD1 (6 bases). Germline V gene sequence: CDR1 DFQATT, CDR2 SNEGSKA (reference sequence). V shed 6 bases and J shed 3 bases, with 14 bases lying between them. CDR3 length: 13 amino acids. The CDR3 DNA follows: TGCAGTGCATCCGGGGGCAGCGACACTGAAGCTTTCTTT. Protein sequence: CSASGGSDTEAFF.

As for this clonotype: Germline is not matched at one junction end, which may reflect a read error. This chain joins TRBV7-7 and TRBJ2-2; D possibly corresponds to TRBD2 (6 bases). Germline V gene sequence: CDR1 SSHAT, CDR2 FNYEAQ (reference sequence). This CDR3 contains 15 residues. In DNA, the CDR3 is TGTGCTAGCAGCTTAACAGGTCCGCCTGGCGGGGAGCTGGTTTTT. Translation: CASSLTGPPGGELVF.

V and J are TRBV6-5 and TRBJ2-1, with D possibly TRBD1 on 5 matching bases. Between the trimmed V and J ends, which lost 0 bases and 2 bases, there was a span of 8 bases. This CDR3 comprises 15 residues. In germline, CDR1 is MNHEY, CDR2 SVGAGI. This chain's CDR3 is CASSYSGQPYNEQFF. In DNA form, the CDR3 reads TGTGCCAGCAGTTACTCGGGGCAACCCTACAATGAGCAGTTCTTC.

V is TRBV6-2 or TRBV6-3 and J is TRBJ2-1; TRBD2 might be the D (6 bases). The CDR3 loop spans 15 amino acids. V lost 5 bases, J lost 0 bases, and 11 bases lay in between. CDR1 and CDR2 from the germline V gene are MNHEY and SVGEGT. The CDR3 loop reads CASSSRGSSYNEQFF. In DNA form, the CDR3 reads TGTGCCAGCAGTAGCCGGGGGAGCTCCTACAATGAGCAGTTCTTC.

There are a few counts of this clonotype. This chain links TRBV7-2 with TRBJ2-7; the match to TRBD1 covers 9 bases. The V segment lost 0 bases and the J segment 6 bases; nucleotides outside the gene matches: 9. The germline V gene has CDR1 SGHTA and CDR2 FQGNSA. The CDR3 totals 16 residues. CDR3 in DNA: TGTGCCAGCAGCTTAGCCAGGACAGGGGCCTTGGGCGAGCAGTACTTC. Translation: CASSLARTGALGEQYF.

This clonotype has ten or more counts. The rearrangement links TRBV12-3 or TRBV12-4 to TRBJ2-1; no reliable D call. The CDR3 consists of 16 residues. V shed 3 bases and J shed 3 bases, with 15 bases lying between them. The CDR3 DNA reads TGTGCCAGCAGTTTCAACGGCCCCACCATCTACAATGAGCAGTTCTTC. Its protein is CASSFNGPTIYNEQFF.

The chain combines TRBV28 with TRBJ1-3, with unresolved D. The V end was cut by 10 bases, the J end by 2 bases, with 12 bases between. Germline V lookup: CDR1 MDHEN, CDR2 SYDVKM. This CDR3 contains 13 residues. The CDR3 sequence is CATVPLAGNTIYF. CDR3 DNA: TGTGCCACCGTTCCCTTGGCTGGAAACACCATATATTTT. Filled out from reference TRBV28 and TRBJ1-3, the complete variable domain reads DVKVTQSSRYLVKRTGEKVFLECVQDMDHENMFWYRQDPGLGLRLIYFSYDVKMKEKGDIPEGYSVSREKKERFSLILESASTNQTSMYLCATVPLAGNTIYFGEGSWLTVV.

This clonotype was seen ten or more times. The rearrangement uses TRBV6-1 and TRBJ1-1; 7 bases agree with TRBD1. The CDR3 loop spans 14 amino acids. Germline V CDR1 and CDR2: MNHNS, SASEGT. Trimming at V came to 6 bases and at J to 0 bases, leaving 4 bases not matched to a gene. The CDR3 loop is CASSGQAVNTEAFF. The CDR3 DNA is TGTGCCAGCAGCGGACAGGCGGTGAACACTGAAGCTTTCTTT.

There are many counts of this clonotype. The chain couples TRBV5-1 to TRBJ1-6; D is perhaps TRBD1 (5 bases). The germline V gene encodes CDR1 SGHRS and CDR2 YFSETQ. The CDR3 runs to 15 residues. V was cut by 4 bases and J by 9 bases, with 17 bases left in between. The CDR3 DNA reads TGCGCCAGCAGCCCCTCCGGGACCCGAAGTTCACCCCTCCACTTT. Translation gives CASSPSGTRSSPLHF.

This clonotype has a count of ten or more. The gene calls are TRBV12-3 or TRBV12-4 and TRBJ2-1; D is perhaps TRBD2 (5 bases). CDR3 length equals 12 residues. Trimming removed 5 bases from V and 10 bases from J, with 12 bases in between. The CDR3 nucleotides are TGTGCCAGCAGTAACACTAGGGCCGAGCAGTTCTTC. It specifies CASSNTRAEQFF.

The chain is built from TRBV12-3 or TRBV12-4 and TRBJ1-6; 9 bases are a match to TRBD1. After removal of 6 bases from V and 9 bases from J, the junction contained 6 bases not matched to a gene. The CDR3 sequence is 14 residues long. CDR3 nucleotides: TGTGCCAGCAGCCTGGGACAGGGTAGTTCACCCCTCCACTTT. As protein: CASSLGQGSSPLHF.

This clonotype was seen many times. The V gene is TRBV7-8, the J gene TRBJ1-5; no reliable D call. Per germline, CDR1 SGHVS and CDR2 FQNEAQ. The CDR3 runs to 16 residues. The V gene lost 1 base and the J gene lost 4 bases, with 14 bases spanning the gap. CDR3 in amino acids: CASSLDNGVHNQPQHF. CDR3 coding DNA: TGTGCCAGCAGCTTAGATAATGGCGTACATAATCAGCCCCAGCATTTT.